This is a list of T cell receptor beta chains from one sample in a study of cytomegalovirus exposure and HLA in healthy donors. Libraries were prepared by immunoSEQ multiplex PCR; TCRdb keeps only in-frame clonotypes and omits some of them. The sample contains 150,000 to 160,000 clones, approximately 74% of which appear only once. The specimen sequenced was PBMCs. The receptor set was obtained from a man aged 25 to 45 in good health and CMV-seronegative. Each CDR3 is given with its conserved first and last residue. The D gene is left open where the match is weak. Clone size is not always given. Where it is, it says once, few, many or a class for expanded clones.

- - TRBJ2-2 TRBV7-2 TGTGCCAGCAGCTTAAAAGGGGCCGGGGAGCTGTTTTTT CASSLKGAGELFF
few TRBD2 TRBJ2-3 TRBV25-1 TGTGCCAGCAGCGCGGGGACTACCTCCACAGATACGCAGTATTTT CASSAGTTSTDTQYF
- - TRBJ1-1 TRBV4-3 TGCGCCAGCAGCCACGGCCAGACAGGCATGAACACTGAAGCTTTCTTT CASSHGQTGMNTEAFF
- - TRBJ1-1 TRBV9 TGTGCCAGCAGCGACACGATTAACACTGAAGCTTTCTTT CASSDTINTEAFF
- TRBD1 TRBJ1-2 TRBV28 TGTGCCAGCAGTAACTCGGGACAGGGCAACTATGGCTACACCTTC CASSNSGQGNYGYTF
- - TRBJ2-7 TRBV7-8 TGTGCCAGCAGCTACGCACGGGACAAATTCTCCTACGAGCAGTACTTC CASSYARDKFSYEQYF
- TRBD1 TRBJ2-1 TRBV6-5 TGTGCCAGCAGTAGGGGACAGGGAGGGTACAATGAGCAGTTCTTC CASSRGQGGYNEQFF
- - TRBJ1-5 TRBV4-2 TGTGCCAACAGCGGGGACTGGGGTAGGGATCAGCCCCAGCATTTT CANSGDWGRDQPQHF
- - TRBJ1-2 TRBV2 TGTGCCAGCACCCGGCGGGGCCTTAACTATGGCTACACCTTC CASTRRGLNYGYTF
- TRBD2 TRBJ2-5 TRBV9 TGTGCCAGCAGCGTAGGGACTAGCGGGGGGGGGAAAGAGACCCAGTACTTC CASSVGTSGGGKETQYF
- TRBD1 TRBJ1-2 TRBV15 TGTGCCACCAGCAGAGGAGGACAGGGTATGGAAGGCTACACCTTC CATSRGGQGMEGYTF
- TRBD1 TRBJ1-5 TRBV5-6 TGTGCCAGCAGCGCCGGACAGGGGGGACAGCCCCAGCATTTT CASSAGQGGQPQHF
- TRBD2 TRBJ2-7 TRBV27 TGTGCCAGCAGTTTACGAGGGACTAGCGGGGGGAACGAGCAGTACTTC CASSLRGTSGGNEQYF
- - TRBJ2-5 TRBV4-3 TGCGCCAGCAGCCAAGATTGGCACCAAGAGACCCAGTACTTC CASSQDWHQETQYF
- - TRBJ1-5 TRBV5-5 TGTGCCAGCAGCTGCGTACAGGGCGTTCATAGCAATCAGCCCCAGCATTTT CASSCVQGVHSNQPQHF
- - TRBJ2-5 TRBV5-4 TGTGCCAGCAGCGGAGGACAGAGGGAGACCCAGTACTTC CASSGGQRETQYF
- TRBD2 TRBJ2-1 TRBV7-2 TGTGCCAGCAGCTTAGCGGGGGGGGGAAACTACAATGAGCAGTTCTTC CASSLAGGGNYNEQFF
- - TRBJ2-7 TRBV5-1 TGCGCCAGCAGCGCGACAGGAACTACCTACGAGCAGTACTTC CASSATGTTYEQYF
few TRBD2 TRBJ2-3 TRBV7-2 TGTGCCAGCACCCTACTAGCGGGGGACACAGATACGCAGTATTTT CASTLLAGDTDTQYF
few TRBD1 TRBJ2-7 TRBV5-1 TGCGCCAGCTCAGCAGGGGGCGCCGGCTACGAGCAGTACTTC CASSAGGAGYEQYF
- TRBD1 TRBJ2-3 TRBV2 TGTGCCAGCAGGGCCCCTCGGACAGGGGTTGTAGATACGCAGTATTTT CASRAPRTGVVDTQYF
- - TRBJ1-1 TRBV7-2 TGTGCCAGCAGCTTAGGACAGATTGAAGCTTTCTTT CASSLGQIEAFF
many TRBD1 TRBJ1-1 TRBV6-4 TGTGCCAGCAGCCCAGGTGGACAGGGAGCCGAAGCTTTCTTT CASSPGGQGAEAFF
- - TRBJ2-5 TRBV5-6 TGTGCCAGCAGCTTCGGGACTTCTAAAGAGACCCAGTACTTC CASSFGTSKETQYF